Detailed here is one TCR beta chain. The V gene's germline CDR1 is SGHAT and CDR2 FQNNGV. CDR3 length: 14 residues. V was pared by 5 bases and J by 9 bases, with 17 bases between. MiXCR, applied by TCRdb to the reads, yields one record per CDR3 protein. Seen here are almost 550,000 distinct CDR3 sequences, about 15% observed once, and the top ten hold roughly a quarter. This specimen comes from a study of T cell repertoires in cytomegalovirus infection. The sample was CD8+ T cells from PBMCs. The receptor was derived from a human donor in good health (CMV status not recorded). Some clones in this sample may be carry-over from other donors' samples. The V call is TRBV11-2, the J call TRBJ2-4, with D uncertain. Here the CDR3 DNA reads TGTGCCAGCAGCGATCGAGAGGAAAGAATCATTCAGTACTTC. It yields the protein CASSDREERIIQYF.